A selection of T cell receptor beta chains follows, all from one sample in a study of CD8+CD57+ T cells in acquired aplastic anemia. TCRdb reanalysed the reads using MiXCR and keeps one entry per CDR3 protein. The data show around 150,000 distinct CDR3 sequences, 71% seen once. What was sequenced was sorted CD4+, CD8+, or CD8+CD57+ T cells (not recorded which) from PBMCs. The receptors derive from a human donor with aplastic anemia. Both conserved end residues are part of each CDR3. Fields, in order: D gene, J gene, clone size, V gene, CDR3 protein, CDR3 DNA. The D gene is left open where the match is weak. The listing skips clone size in some rows; elsewhere it reads once, few, many or a size class.

TRBD2 TRBJ2-7 - TRBV19 CASGEPTAGGVNEQYF TGTGCCAGTGGCGAGCCTACAGCGGGGGGCGTCAACGAGCAGTACTTC
TRBD1 TRBJ2-5 few TRBV4-3 CASSQGTGEETQYF TGCGCCAGCAGCCAAGGGACAGGGGAGGAGACCCAGTACTTC
- TRBJ2-2 - TRBV2 CASSEIQTGELFF TGTGCCAGCAGTGAAATACAAACCGGGGAGCTGTTTTTT
- TRBJ2-3 - TRBV25-1 CASAHTDTQYF TGTGCCAGCGCCCACACAGATACGCAGTATTTT
TRBD1 TRBJ1-3 - TRBV6-1 CASSVNRGSGNTIYF TGTGCCAGCAGTGTTAACAGGGGGTCCGGAAACACCATATATTTT
- TRBJ1-1 - TRBV7-2 CASSFRENTEAFF TGTGCCAGCAGCTTTCGGGAGAACACTGAAGCTTTCTTT
- TRBJ1-5 - TRBV7-9 CASSLGTGRDRPQHF TGTGCCAGCAGCTTAGGCACGGGTAGGGATCGGCCCCAGCATTTT
TRBD2 TRBJ2-7 - TRBV20-1 CSARRTSGGAPYEQYF TGCAGTGCTCGTAGGACTAGCGGGGGGGCTCCCTACGAGCAGTACTTC
TRBD1 TRBJ2-1 - TRBV19 CASRQIGTGVDEQFF TGTGCCAGTAGACAAATCGGAACAGGGGTAGATGAGCAGTTCTTC
- TRBJ2-1 - TRBV6-4 CASSERGNGEQFF TGTGCCAGCAGTGAAAGGGGAAACGGGGAGCAGTTCTTC
- TRBJ1-2 few TRBV10-3 CAIGDIPNYGYTF TGTGCCATCGGGGACATTCCTAACTATGGCTACACCTTC
- TRBJ2-1 - TRBV4-2 CASSQGEGVGEQFF TGTGCCAGCAGCCAAGGTGAGGGTGTCGGGGAGCAGTTCTTC
- TRBJ1-5 - TRBV20-1 CSAGAANQPQHF TGCAGTGCTGGCGCCGCTAATCAGCCCCAGCATTTT
- TRBJ2-3 - TRBV20-1 CSTDTQYF TGCAGCACAGATACGCAGTATTTT
- TRBJ1-5 - TRBV10-1 CASSESTDQPQHF TGCGCCAGCAGTGAGTCGACAGATCAGCCCCAGCATTTT
- TRBJ2-3 - TRBV2 CASRNRVIADTQYF TGTGCCAGCAGGAACAGGGTGATTGCAGATACGCAGTATTTT
- TRBJ2-5 - TRBV6-1 CASLGSGGHPGLGTQYF TGTGCCAGCCTAGGGTCCGGGGGACACCCTGGATTAGGGACCCAGTACTTC
TRBD1 TRBJ1-2 - TRBV7-9 CASSTGQGTYGYTF TGTGCCAGCAGCACCGGACAGGGAACGTATGGCTACACCTTC
- TRBJ2-2 few TRBV6-2/TRBV6-3 CASISGQLSTTGELFF TGTGCCAGCATTTCAGGACAGCTGAGTACCACCGGGGAGCTGTTTTTT
- TRBJ2-7 - TRBV5-1 CASSFATSYEQYF TGTGCCAGCAGCTTCGCAACCTCATACGAGCAGTACTTC
TRBD2 TRBJ2-7 - TRBV10-2 CATRPLTGGQEQYF TGCGCCACCAGGCCTTTGACGGGGGGGCAGGAGCAGTACTTC
TRBD1 TRBJ1-2 - TRBV6-4 CASSGRPGTGDQTF TGTGCCAGCAGCGGACGTCCCGGGACAGGGGATCAGACCTTC
- TRBJ2-5 - TRBV24-1 CATSPFAAPGVETQYF TGTGCCACCAGTCCATTTGCAGCCCCAGGTGTGGAGACCCAGTACTTC
TRBD1 TRBJ1-6 - TRBV19 CASTDRGRHNSPLHF TGTGCCAGTACTGACAGGGGGCGGCATAATTCACCCCTCCACTTT
- TRBJ2-7 - TRBV7-3 CASSLMGGQPYEQYF TGTGCCAGCAGCTTAATGGGTGGACAGCCCTACGAGCAGTACTTC
- TRBJ1-5 - TRBV10-1 CASSESGGPNQPQHF TGCGCCAGCAGTGAGTCGGGGGGGCCCAATCAGCCCCAGCATTTT
- TRBJ1-1 - TRBV7-8 CASSLFRWEAFF TGTGCCAGCAGCTTATTCAGGTGGGAAGCTTTCTTT
TRBD1 TRBJ1-5 - TRBV2 CASSETGGVLYQPQHF TGTGCCAGCAGTGAGACAGGGGGTGTCCTCTATCAGCCCCAGCATTTT
- TRBJ2-5 few TRBV12-3/TRBV12-4 CASSSGLEETQYF TGTGCCAGCAGTTCCGGACTGGAAGAGACCCAGTACTTC
TRBD1 TRBJ1-6 - TRBV2 CASSELGQGNSPLHF TGTGCCAGCAGTGAACTGGGACAGGGGAATTCACCCCTCCACTTT
- TRBJ2-6 once TRBV20-1 CSARVAGANVLTF TGCAGTGCTAGGGTGGCTGGGGCCAACGTCCTGACTTTC
- TRBJ1-1 - TRBV2 CASSELPNTEAFF TGTGCCAGCAGTGAACTCCCGAACACTGAAGCTTTCTTT
- TRBJ1-5 - TRBV6-5 CASSGQEYQPQHF TGTGCCAGCAGTGGGCAGGAATATCAGCCCCAGCATTTT
TRBD2 TRBJ2-1 - TRBV9 CASSVGVSGRLEQFF TGTGCCAGCAGCGTAGGAGTTAGCGGGAGGCTTGAGCAGTTCTTC
TRBD1 TRBJ1-1 - TRBV2 CASSEVGAGGRGTEAFF TGTGCCAGCAGTGAAGTGGGGGCAGGGGGAAGGGGCACTGAAGCTTTCTTT
- TRBJ2-1 - TRBV7-9 CASSPVPSRHEQFF TGTGCCAGCAGCCCCGTACCTAGTCGCCATGAGCAGTTCTTC
- TRBJ1-2 - TRBV29-1 CSVAEGYTF TGCAGCGTTGCAGAAGGCTACACCTTC
- TRBJ2-7 - TRBV5-8 CASSLLEGGYEQYF TGTGCCAGCAGCTTGCTTGAGGGGGGCTACGAGCAGTACTTC
- TRBJ1-5 few TRBV20-1 CSASAGWASSNQPQHF TGCAGTGCTAGCGCAGGGTGGGCCAGTAGCAATCAGCCCCAGCATTTT
- TRBJ2-7 - TRBV29-1 CSVEGLRGLGYEQYF TGCAGCGTTGAAGGGTTGAGGGGGTTGGGTTACGAGCAGTACTTC
- TRBJ2-1 few TRBV20-1 CSADRGSPNEQFF TGCAGTGCCGACCGGGGGAGCCCCAATGAGCAGTTCTTC
- TRBJ2-7 - TRBV7-2 CASSLVGRGELEQYF TGTGCCAGCAGCTTAGTGGGCAGGGGTGAGCTCGAGCAGTACTTC
- TRBJ1-1 - TRBV20-1 CSASSESGERTEAFF TGCAGTGCCAGCAGTGAGTCAGGGGAACGCACTGAAGCTTTCTTT
- TRBJ2-7 - TRBV20-1 CSARQGSGEDEQYF TGCAGTGCTAGGCAGGGTAGCGGTGAGGACGAGCAGTACTTC
- TRBJ2-3 few TRBV20-1 CSARVGGRDTQYF TGCAGTGCCCGAGTCGGGGGCCGAGATACGCAGTATTTT
- TRBJ2-1 - TRBV7-9 CASSFRDWDNNEQFF TGTGCCAGCAGCTTCCGGGACTGGGACAACAATGAGCAGTTCTTC
TRBD1 TRBJ2-1 - TRBV20-1 CSARATGTDEQFF TGCAGTGCTAGAGCGACAGGGACCGATGAGCAGTTCTTC
TRBD1 TRBJ2-7 - TRBV27 CASSHHRGAGDEQYF TGTGCCAGCAGTCACCACAGGGGGGCCGGGGACGAGCAGTACTTC
- TRBJ1-6 few TRBV25-1 CASGDSTYNSPLHF TGTGCCAGCGGCGACAGCACTTATAATTCACCCCTCCACTTT
- TRBJ1-6 few TRBV2 CAKGNFQDSPLHF TGTGCCAAAGGGAACTTTCAGGACTCACCCCTCCACTTT
- TRBJ1-1 many TRBV5-1 CASSLDLTNTEAFF TGCGCCAGCAGCTTGGACCTAACGAACACTGAAGCTTTCTTT
TRBD1 TRBJ2-7 few TRBV20-1 CSAPPRTGQNF TGCAGTGCCCCGCCTCGAACGGGACAGAACTTC
TRBD1 TRBJ2-7 - TRBV19 CASSPNPGTGYEQYF TGTGCCAGTAGTCCTAACCCCGGGACAGGCTACGAGCAGTACTTC
- TRBJ2-1 - TRBV2 CASSEYGGGAGEQFF TGTGCCAGCAGTGAATACGGTGGGGGGGCGGGGGAGCAGTTCTTC
TRBD2 TRBJ2-3 - TRBV20-1 CSASSSGARTDTQYF TGCAGTGCTAGCTCTAGCGGGGCCCGCACAGATACGCAGTATTTT
- TRBJ2-1 - TRBV20-1 CSARAGYHNEQLF TGCAGTGCTAGAGCGGGCTACCACAATGAGCAGCTCTTC